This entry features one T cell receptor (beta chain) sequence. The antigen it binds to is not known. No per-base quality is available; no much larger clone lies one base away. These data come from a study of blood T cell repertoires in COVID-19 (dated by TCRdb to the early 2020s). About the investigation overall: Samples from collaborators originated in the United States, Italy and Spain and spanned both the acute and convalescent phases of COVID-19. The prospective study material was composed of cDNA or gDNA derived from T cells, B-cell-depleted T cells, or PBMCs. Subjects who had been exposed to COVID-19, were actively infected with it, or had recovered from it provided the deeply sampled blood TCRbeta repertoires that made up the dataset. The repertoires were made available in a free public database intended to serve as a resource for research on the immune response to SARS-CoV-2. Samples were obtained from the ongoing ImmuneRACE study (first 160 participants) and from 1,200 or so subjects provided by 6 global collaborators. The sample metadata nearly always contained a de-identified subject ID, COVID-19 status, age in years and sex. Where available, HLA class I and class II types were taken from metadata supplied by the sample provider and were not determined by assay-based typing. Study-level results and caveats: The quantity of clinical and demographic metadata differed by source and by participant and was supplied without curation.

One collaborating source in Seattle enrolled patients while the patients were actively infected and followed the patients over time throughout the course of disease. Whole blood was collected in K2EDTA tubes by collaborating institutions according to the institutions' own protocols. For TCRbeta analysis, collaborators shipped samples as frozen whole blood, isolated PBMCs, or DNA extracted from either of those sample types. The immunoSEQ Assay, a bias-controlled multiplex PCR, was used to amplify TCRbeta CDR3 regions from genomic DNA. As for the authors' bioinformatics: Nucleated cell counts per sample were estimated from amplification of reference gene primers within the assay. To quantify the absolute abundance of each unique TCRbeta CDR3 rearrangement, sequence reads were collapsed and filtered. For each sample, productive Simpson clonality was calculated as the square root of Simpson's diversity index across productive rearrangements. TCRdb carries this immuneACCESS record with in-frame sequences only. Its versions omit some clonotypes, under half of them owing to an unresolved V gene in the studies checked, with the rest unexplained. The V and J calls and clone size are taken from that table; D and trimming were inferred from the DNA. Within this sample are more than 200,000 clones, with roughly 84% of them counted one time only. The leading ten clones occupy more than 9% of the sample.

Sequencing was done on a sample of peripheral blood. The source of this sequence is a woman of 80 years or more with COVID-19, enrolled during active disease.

The DNA sequence is given as TGCGCCAGCAGCACCGGGACTGGAGAGACCCAGTACTTC. Its translation reads: CASSTGTGETQYF. The V and J genes are TRBV5-1 and TRBJ2-5; tentative D gene TRBD2, with 6 bases matching. Per the germline V gene, SGHRS is the CDR1 and YFSETQ is the CDR2. V loses 4 bases, J loses 4 bases, and the germline ends lie 11 bases apart. Including cysteine and phenylalanine, the CDR3 has 13 amino acids. The sequence is cut down to CDR3 DNA, 39 bases in frame from base 1.